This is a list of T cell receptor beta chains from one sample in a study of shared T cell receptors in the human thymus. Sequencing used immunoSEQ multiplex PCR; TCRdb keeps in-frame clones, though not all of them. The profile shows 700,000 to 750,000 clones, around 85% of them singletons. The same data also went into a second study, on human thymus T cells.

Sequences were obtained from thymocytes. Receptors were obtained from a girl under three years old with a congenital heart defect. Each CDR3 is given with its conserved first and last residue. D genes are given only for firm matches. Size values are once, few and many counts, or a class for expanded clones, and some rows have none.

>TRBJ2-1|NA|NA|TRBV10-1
CASSLARDTEQFF
TGCGCCAGCAGCTTAGCCCGGGACACAGAGCAGTTCTTC
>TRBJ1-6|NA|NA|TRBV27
CASSPTYGSSYNSPLHF
TGTGCCAGCAGTCCCACATACGGGAGCTCCTATAATTCGCCCCTCCACTTT
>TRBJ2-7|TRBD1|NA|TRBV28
CASSPGTGRVCEQYF
TGTGCCAGCAGTCCAGGGACAGGGAGAGTCTGCGAGCAGTACTTC
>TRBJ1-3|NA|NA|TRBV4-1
CASSQDKAPITIYF
TGCGCCAGCAGCCAAGATAAAGCCCCTATCACCATATATTTT
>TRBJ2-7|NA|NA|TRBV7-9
CASSGPSACYEQYF
TGTGCCAGCAGTGGGCCCTCCGCCTGCTACGAGCAGTACTTC
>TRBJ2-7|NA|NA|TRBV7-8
CASSRDRTYEQYF
TGTGCCAGCAGCCGGGATAGAACCTACGAGCAGTACTTC
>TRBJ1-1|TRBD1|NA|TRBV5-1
CASSGGTGGWHTEAFF
TGCGCCAGCAGCGGCGGGACAGGGGGTTGGCACACTGAAGCTTTCTTT
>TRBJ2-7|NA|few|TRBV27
CASSLSGRLSSYEQYF
TGTGCCAGCAGTTTATCGGGGAGGTTGAGCTCCTACGAGCAGTACTTC
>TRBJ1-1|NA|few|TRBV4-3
CASSQGHQPSWPPRTMNTEAFF
TGCGCCAGCAGCCAAGGTCATCAACCCTCATGGCCCCCGAGAACTATGAACACTGAAGCTTTCTTT
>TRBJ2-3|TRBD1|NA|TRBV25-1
CASRGVGQGTDTQYF
TGTGCCAGCAGGGGGGTGGGACAGGGTACAGATACGCAGTATTTT
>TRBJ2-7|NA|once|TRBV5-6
CASSRDIYEQYF
TGTGCCAGCAGCCGCGACATCTACGAGCAGTACTTC
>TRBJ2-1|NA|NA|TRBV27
CASSFRHPRRDSYNEQFF
TGTGCCAGCAGTTTCCGACACCCTAGGAGGGACTCCTACAATGAGCAGTTCTTC
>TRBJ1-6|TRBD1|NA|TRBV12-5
CASGLVRGTGENSPLHF
TGTGCTAGTGGTTTGGTACGGGGGACAGGGGAGAATTCACCCCTCCACTTT
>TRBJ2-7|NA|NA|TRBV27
CASSSTGGYEQYF
TGTGCCAGCAGTTCCACCGGGGGCTACGAGCAGTACTTC
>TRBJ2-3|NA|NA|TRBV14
CASSHGSMGGAADTQYF
TGTGCCAGCAGCCACGGGAGCATGGGGGGGGCGGCAGATACGCAGTATTTT
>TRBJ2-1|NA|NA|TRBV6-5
CASSFRRGSYNEQFF
TGTGCCAGCAGTTTTCGTCGGGGCTCCTACAATGAGCAGTTCTTC
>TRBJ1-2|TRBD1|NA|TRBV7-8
CASSSRDRGPTIYGYTF
TGTGCCAGCAGCTCCCGGGACAGGGGGCCTACGATCTATGGCTACACCTTC
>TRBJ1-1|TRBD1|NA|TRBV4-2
CASSALGQGGMNTEAFF
TGTGCCAGCAGCGCTCTAGGACAGGGTGGGATGAACACTGAAGCTTTCTTT
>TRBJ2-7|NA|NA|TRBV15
CATSRIAKGSHEQYF
TGTGCCACCAGCAGAATTGCTAAAGGGAGTCACGAGCAGTACTTC
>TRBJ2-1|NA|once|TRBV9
CASSSFLYNEQFF
TGTGCCAGCAGCTCCTTCCTGTACAATGAGCAGTTCTTC
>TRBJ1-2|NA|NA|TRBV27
CASSRAPDRPQDYGYTF
TGTGCCAGCAGCCGCGCTCCAGACAGGCCACAGGACTATGGCTACACCTTC
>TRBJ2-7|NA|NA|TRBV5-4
CASSLARDYEQYF
TGTGCCAGCAGCTTGGCGCGAGACTACGAGCAGTACTTC
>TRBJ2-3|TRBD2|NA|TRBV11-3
CASSLGRTSGYTDTQYF
TGTGCCAGCAGCTTGGGCCGGACTAGCGGGTACACAGATACGCAGTATTTT
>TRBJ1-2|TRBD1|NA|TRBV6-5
CASTPPGQVDGYTF
TGTGCCAGCACTCCCCCGGGACAGGTGGATGGCTACACCTTC
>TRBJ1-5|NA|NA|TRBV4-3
CASSQGGGQPQHF
TGCGCCAGCAGCCAGGGGGGTGGTCAGCCCCAGCATTTT
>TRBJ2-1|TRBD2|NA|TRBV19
CASSIRGGPPWNEQFF
TGTGCCAGTAGTATTCGGGGGGGGCCACCGTGGAATGAGCAGTTCTTC
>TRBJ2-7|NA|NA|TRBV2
CASSIRDILSYEQYF
TGTGCCAGCAGTATCCGGGACATTCTTTCCTACGAGCAGTACTTC
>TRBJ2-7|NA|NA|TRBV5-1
CASSPEKGAYEQYF
TGCGCCAGCAGCCCGGAGAAAGGGGCCTACGAGCAGTACTTC
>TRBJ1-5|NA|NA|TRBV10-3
CAISERTVDHQPQHF
TGTGCCATCAGTGAGAGGACAGTAGATCACCAGCCCCAGCATTTT
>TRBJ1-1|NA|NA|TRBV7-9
CASSLVRKRAEAFF
TGTGCCAGCAGCTTAGTAAGAAAGCGGGCTGAAGCTTTCTTT
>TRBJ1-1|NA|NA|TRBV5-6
CASSDLDSMNTEAFF
TGTGCCAGCAGCGACCTCGACAGCATGAACACTGAAGCTTTCTTT
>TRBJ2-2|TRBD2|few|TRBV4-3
CASSLAPAGGPRGTGELFF
TGCGCCAGCAGCCTCGCCCCAGCGGGGGGGCCCAGAGGAACCGGGGAGCTGTTTTTT
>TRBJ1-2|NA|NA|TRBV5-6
CASRGGRGACTF
TGTGCCAGCAGGGGCGGGAGGGGAGCCTGCACCTTC
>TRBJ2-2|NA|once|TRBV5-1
CASSLKQSELFF
TGCGCCAGCAGCTTAAAACAGTCGGAGCTGTTTTTT
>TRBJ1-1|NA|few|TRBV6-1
CASSETRTTVGTEAFF
TGTGCCAGCAGTGAAACCAGGACAACGGTAGGCACTGAAGCTTTCTTT
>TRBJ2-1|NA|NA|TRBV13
CASSLTTGGLNNEQFF
TGTGCCAGCAGCTTAACTACGGGGGGCCTTAACAATGAGCAGTTCTTC
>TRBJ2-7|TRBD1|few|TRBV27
CASSPGDLGQVVLPSYEQYF
TGTGCCAGCAGTCCAGGTGATCTAGGACAGGTGGTGTTACCATCCTACGAGCAGTACTTC
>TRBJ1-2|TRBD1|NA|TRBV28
CASRNRGCCYGYTF
TGTGCCAGCAGGAACAGGGGTTGCTGCTATGGCTACACCTTC
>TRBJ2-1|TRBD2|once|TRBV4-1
CASSPLALAGTPGDEQFF
TGCGCCAGCAGCCCGCTGGCCCTAGCGGGGACCCCGGGGGATGAGCAGTTCTTC
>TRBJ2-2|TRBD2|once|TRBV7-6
CASSLSSRERGGNTGELFF
TGTGCCAGCAGCTTATCTTCCAGGGAGCGGGGAGGGAACACCGGGGAGCTGTTTTTT
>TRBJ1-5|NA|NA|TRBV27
CASSLLSGSNQPQHF
TGTGCCAGCAGTTTATTGAGCGGAAGCAATCAGCCCCAGCATTTT
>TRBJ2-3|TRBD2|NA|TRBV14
CASSQPTGGLTDTQYF
TGTGCCAGCAGCCAACCGACGGGGGGGCTCACAGATACGCAGTATTTT
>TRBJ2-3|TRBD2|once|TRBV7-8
CASSSGLALLPDTQYF
TGTGCCAGCAGCTCGGGACTAGCGTTGCTACCGGATACGCAGTATTTT
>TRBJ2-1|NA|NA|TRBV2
CASTDWSVSYNEQFF
TGTGCCAGCACCGACTGGTCGGTCTCCTACAATGAGCAGTTCTTC
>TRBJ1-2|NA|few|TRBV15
CATSRAREYRMQGGYTF
TGTGCCACCAGCAGAGCACGGGAGTACAGGATGCAAGGTGGCTACACCTTC
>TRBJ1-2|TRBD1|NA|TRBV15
CATSTGDRNYGYTF
TGTGCCACCAGCACTGGGGACAGGAACTATGGCTACACCTTC
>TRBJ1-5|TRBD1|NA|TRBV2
CASSGDRLYQPQHF
TGTGCCAGCAGTGGGGACAGGCTTTATCAGCCCCAGCATTTT
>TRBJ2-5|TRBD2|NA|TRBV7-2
CASSLAKGLAGGETQYF
TGTGCCAGCAGCTTAGCCAAGGGACTAGCGGGGGGAGAGACCCAGTACTTC
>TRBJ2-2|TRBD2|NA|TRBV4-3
CASSQGFGLAGGNGTGELFF
TGCGCCAGCAGCCAAGGCTTCGGACTAGCGGGGGGAAATGGAACTGGGGAGCTGTTTTTT
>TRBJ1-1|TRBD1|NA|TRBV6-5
CASSYEGQLNTEAFF
TGTGCCAGCAGTTACGAGGGACAGTTGAACACTGAAGCTTTCTTT
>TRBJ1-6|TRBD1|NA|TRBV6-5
CAGRGQSGLSPLHF
TGTGCCGGCAGGGGACAGTCGGGCCTTTCACCCCTCCACTTT
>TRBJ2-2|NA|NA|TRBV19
CASSIRSRDNTGELFF
TGTGCCAGTAGTATTCGGTCCAGGGATAACACCGGGGAGCTGTTTTTT
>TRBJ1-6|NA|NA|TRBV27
CASSSTPGPSSYNSPLHF
TGTGCCAGCAGTTCAACACCAGGGCCTAGCTCCTATAATTCACCCCTCCACTTT
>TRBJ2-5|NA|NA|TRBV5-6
CASNGGRGEETQYF
TGTGCCAGCAACGGGGGACGGGGAGAAGAGACCCAGTACTTC
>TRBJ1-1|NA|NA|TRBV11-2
CASSPRQDNEAFF
TGTGCCAGCAGCCCCCGGCAGGATAATGAAGCTTTCTTT
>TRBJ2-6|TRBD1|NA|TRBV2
CASKRGQGISGANVLTF
TGTGCCAGCAAAAGGGGACAGGGGATCTCTGGGGCCAACGTCCTGACTTTC
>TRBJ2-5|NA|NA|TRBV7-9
CASSLRLAETQYF
TGTGCCAGCAGCTTACGGCTAGCGGAGACCCAGTACTTC
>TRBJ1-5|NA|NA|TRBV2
CASSDAGDTNQPQHF
TGTGCCAGCAGTGATGCCGGGGACACGAATCAGCCCCAGCATTTT
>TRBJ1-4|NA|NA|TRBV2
CASIGSPRNEKLFF
TGTGCCAGCATAGGTTCGCCGCGGAATGAAAAACTGTTTTTT